A selection of T cell receptor beta chains follows, all from one sample in a study of identical twins. TCRdb re-derived calls from the 5' RACE reads in MiXCR, one entry per CDR3 protein. Found here are about 250,000 distinct CDR3 sequences, over 12% of them singletons; the top ten hold around 9%. Sequences were obtained from memory (CD45RO+) T cells sorted from blood. The origin of the receptors is a woman younger than 35 in good health. CDR3s include the opening cysteine and the closing phenylalanine or tryptophan. Each record gives: CDR3 protein, V gene, J gene, CDR3 length.

cdr3_aa: CSARGSEGVRGGELFF
v_call: TRBV20-1
j_call: TRBJ2-2
cdr3_length: 16

cdr3_aa: CASSGRWRTSGSTDTQYF
v_call: TRBV2
j_call: TRBJ2-3
cdr3_length: 18

cdr3_aa: CASSLVGDVGEKLFF
v_call: TRBV5-1
j_call: TRBJ1-4
cdr3_length: 15

cdr3_aa: CASNRGGNTIYF
v_call: TRBV12-3/TRBV12-4
j_call: TRBJ1-3
cdr3_length: 12

cdr3_aa: CSASAGAQETQYF
v_call: TRBV20-1
j_call: TRBJ2-5
cdr3_length: 13

cdr3_aa: CSAFRDGNEKLFF
v_call: TRBV20-1
j_call: TRBJ1-4
cdr3_length: 13

cdr3_aa: CASSASGRPTYEQYF
v_call: TRBV9
j_call: TRBJ2-7
cdr3_length: 15

cdr3_aa: CASSPRGQGRSYEQYF
v_call: TRBV5-1
j_call: TRBJ2-7
cdr3_length: 16

cdr3_aa: CASSPRTGADQPQHF
v_call: TRBV12-3/TRBV12-4
j_call: TRBJ1-5
cdr3_length: 15

cdr3_aa: CASSSSRGGAFF
v_call: TRBV7-3
j_call: TRBJ1-1
cdr3_length: 12

cdr3_aa: CASTPGLGMSETQYF
v_call: TRBV6-1
j_call: TRBJ2-5
cdr3_length: 15

cdr3_aa: CASSLAARDTQYF
v_call: TRBV5-1
j_call: TRBJ2-3
cdr3_length: 13

cdr3_aa: CSADPSVGARTDTQYF
v_call: TRBV20-1
j_call: TRBJ2-3
cdr3_length: 16

cdr3_aa: CSARDHVPGGREQFF
v_call: TRBV20-1
j_call: TRBJ2-1
cdr3_length: 15

cdr3_aa: CSVRGNSAYNEQFF
v_call: TRBV20-1
j_call: TRBJ2-1
cdr3_length: 14

cdr3_aa: CASSSYEAFF
v_call: TRBV6-6
j_call: TRBJ1-1
cdr3_length: 10

cdr3_aa: CASSYSSGGSSYNEQFF
v_call: TRBV6-5
j_call: TRBJ2-1
cdr3_length: 17

cdr3_aa: CASSLGGLLGAEAFF
v_call: TRBV12-3/TRBV12-4
j_call: TRBJ1-1
cdr3_length: 15

cdr3_aa: CASSAGFAYGYTF
v_call: TRBV6-1
j_call: TRBJ1-2
cdr3_length: 13

cdr3_aa: CASSDGGGFDEQYF
v_call: TRBV5-1
j_call: TRBJ2-7
cdr3_length: 14

cdr3_aa: CASSVEGLAGYEQYF
v_call: TRBV9
j_call: TRBJ2-7
cdr3_length: 15

cdr3_aa: CASSLVRRGATSPHRYNEQFF
v_call: TRBV11-2
j_call: TRBJ2-1
cdr3_length: 21

cdr3_aa: CASSGPQDRVGTGELFF
v_call: TRBV7-9
j_call: TRBJ2-2
cdr3_length: 17

cdr3_aa: CASSQFLIDGAFF
v_call: TRBV3-1
j_call: TRBJ1-1
cdr3_length: 13

cdr3_aa: CASSQEDRRSGEKLFF
v_call: TRBV4-1
j_call: TRBJ1-4
cdr3_length: 16

cdr3_aa: CASTVGGSYNEQFF
v_call: TRBV6-1
j_call: TRBJ2-1
cdr3_length: 14

cdr3_aa: CASSIRRTEAFF
v_call: TRBV19
j_call: TRBJ1-1
cdr3_length: 12

cdr3_aa: CASSPRKAGVGELFF
v_call: TRBV7-9
j_call: TRBJ2-2
cdr3_length: 15

cdr3_aa: CASSQYRGYNQPQHF
v_call: TRBV3-1
j_call: TRBJ1-5
cdr3_length: 15

cdr3_aa: CASSLVYTNTEAFF
v_call: TRBV5-5
j_call: TRBJ1-1
cdr3_length: 14

cdr3_aa: CASSQADRGQNNEQFF
v_call: TRBV3-1
j_call: TRBJ2-1
cdr3_length: 16

cdr3_aa: CASSLELEDTQYF
v_call: TRBV18
j_call: TRBJ2-3
cdr3_length: 13

cdr3_aa: CASSVAASSYEQYF
v_call: TRBV6-1
j_call: TRBJ2-7
cdr3_length: 14

cdr3_aa: CASSSFDRVGTEAFF
v_call: TRBV27
j_call: TRBJ1-1
cdr3_length: 15

cdr3_aa: CASSMDRTPRGYTF
v_call: TRBV5-1
j_call: TRBJ1-2
cdr3_length: 14

cdr3_aa: CSARGGSGSTDTQYF
v_call: TRBV20-1
j_call: TRBJ2-3
cdr3_length: 15

cdr3_aa: CASSFGGDTDTQYF
v_call: TRBV12-3/TRBV12-4
j_call: TRBJ2-3
cdr3_length: 14

cdr3_aa: CASSLYSEAFF
v_call: TRBV7-9
j_call: TRBJ1-1
cdr3_length: 11

cdr3_aa: CSASGGADTQYF
v_call: TRBV20-1
j_call: TRBJ2-3
cdr3_length: 12

cdr3_aa: CASSRGQPPETQYF
v_call: TRBV18
j_call: TRBJ2-5
cdr3_length: 14

cdr3_aa: CAWSVGPGVNQPQHF
v_call: TRBV30
j_call: TRBJ1-5
cdr3_length: 15

cdr3_aa: CASTMQYVNEQFF
v_call: TRBV12-3/TRBV12-4
j_call: TRBJ2-1
cdr3_length: 13

cdr3_aa: CASCMGPNTEAFF
v_call: TRBV10-2
j_call: TRBJ1-1
cdr3_length: 13

cdr3_aa: CASSSVMGGLGYTF
v_call: TRBV7-9
j_call: TRBJ1-2
cdr3_length: 14

cdr3_aa: CASSLGLAGGDNEQFF
v_call: TRBV7-2
j_call: TRBJ2-1
cdr3_length: 16

cdr3_aa: CASSLTSGGSYEQYF
v_call: TRBV7-3
j_call: TRBJ2-7
cdr3_length: 15

cdr3_aa: CASSQEVGTPPFF
v_call: TRBV4-3
j_call: TRBJ1-1
cdr3_length: 13

cdr3_aa: CASSLGLARNEQFF
v_call: TRBV5-5
j_call: TRBJ2-1
cdr3_length: 14

cdr3_aa: CASSQDRGAGGNTIYF
v_call: TRBV4-1
j_call: TRBJ1-3
cdr3_length: 16

cdr3_aa: CASGPRTGASSGNTIYF
v_call: TRBV12-3/TRBV12-4
j_call: TRBJ1-3
cdr3_length: 17

cdr3_aa: CASSLSDGKNIQYF
v_call: TRBV2
j_call: TRBJ2-4
cdr3_length: 14

cdr3_aa: CSARQRITHSTDTQYF
v_call: TRBV20-1
j_call: TRBJ2-3
cdr3_length: 16

cdr3_aa: CASSQDPTGDSEQYF
v_call: TRBV3-1
j_call: TRBJ2-7
cdr3_length: 15

cdr3_aa: CATSNPMLAHSYNEQFF
v_call: TRBV15
j_call: TRBJ2-1
cdr3_length: 17

cdr3_aa: CASIPGQAGGETQYF
v_call: TRBV7-8
j_call: TRBJ2-5
cdr3_length: 15

cdr3_aa: CASSLSGGSGFEQYF
v_call: TRBV12-3/TRBV12-4
j_call: TRBJ2-7
cdr3_length: 15

cdr3_aa: CASSPKQGLTYEQYF
v_call: TRBV10-1
j_call: TRBJ2-7
cdr3_length: 15